Described below is a single T cell receptor (beta chain) sequence and its context. These data belong to a study of T cells after somatic rescue of genetic block. Profiled with immunoSEQ multiplex PCR; TCRdb holds only in-frame clones, not every one. The table records 110,000 or so clones, about 90% of them present only once. This CDR3 has 12 residues. V was pared by 0 bases and J by 3 bases, with 3 bases between. Germline values: CDR1 SGHRS, CDR2 YFSETQ. The chain has TRBV5-1 and TRBJ1-1; D gene ambiguous. The source of this sequence is a woman younger than 35. The sequenced sample was peripheral blood mononuclear cells (PBMCs). The CDR3 coding sequence is TGCGCCAGCAGCTTGGCCCACACTGAAGCTTTCTTT. It is translated as CASSLAHTEAFF.